This T cell receptor (beta chain) was identified during a study of blood T cell repertoires in COVID-19. Overall study context: From the United States, Italy and Spain came samples of acute and convalescent COVID-19. T cells, B-cell-depleted T cells, or PBMCs provided the cDNA or gDNA that served as material.

This clone was seen just once. Germline lookup yields CDR1 SEHNR and CDR2 FQNEAQ (reference sequence). This CDR3 is 16 amino acids long. V shed 5 bases, J shed 5 bases, and the junction held 5 bases outside the gene matches. How the authors handled the data: Nucleated cell number was recorded as an estimate derived from reference gene primer amplification. Profiled with immunoSEQ multiplex PCR; TCRdb holds only in-frame clones, not every one. V, J and clone size derive from that table, while D and trimming were established from the DNA sequence. This table has 100,000 to 150,000 clones, more than 75% appearing once.

The sample comprised peripheral blood. The receptor was derived from a woman aged 60-70 years with acute or convalescent COVID-19. This sequence joins TRBV7-9 and TRBJ2-2; 13 bases agree with TRBD2. CDR3 coding DNA: TGTGCCAGCAGCACTAGCGGGAGGGCCGATACCGGGGAGCTGTTTTTT. The encoded protein is CASSTSGRADTGELFF. The full variable domain, in which reference TRBV7-9 and TRBJ2-2 provide the parts outside the CDR3, is DTGVSQNPRHKITKRGQNVTFRCDPISEHNRLYWYRQTLGQGPEFLTYFQNEAQLEKSRLLSDRFSAERPKGSFSTLEIQRTEQGDSAMYLCASSTSGRADTGELFFGEGSRLTVL.